These T cell receptor beta chains were read from a single sample in a study of T cell responses to AZD1222 COVID-19 vaccine. Clones were read by immunoSEQ multiplex PCR, and TCRdb kept only the in-frame ones, dropping some. This sample carries about 130,000 clones, roughly 92% of them seen once, and the ten largest clones take 0.85% to 1.2%. Here the sequenced sample was peripheral blood, taken 28 days after the second AZD1222 dose. These receptors came from an adult who received the AZD1222 COVID-19 vaccine. Each CDR3 is given with its conserved first and last residue. D genes are given only for firm matches. Only some rows state a clone size, as once, few, many or a class for expanded clones.

j_call,clone_size,d_call,v_call,cdr3_aa,cdr3_nt
TRBJ1-4,once,-,TRBV7-2,CASSVDGDRSNEKLFF,TGTGCCAGCAGCGTGGACGGGGACCGATCTAATGAAAAACTGTTTTTT
TRBJ1-1,-,-,TRBV2,CASTAEGLTNTEAFF,TGTGCCAGCACTGCGGAGGGACTGACGAACACTGAAGCTTTCTTT
TRBJ2-3,-,TRBD2,TRBV7-6,CASSRQLAGSTDTQYF,TGTGCCAGCAGCAGGCAACTAGCGGGGAGCACAGATACGCAGTATTTT
TRBJ1-1,-,-,TRBV18,CASSPSGLNTEAFF,TGTGCCAGCTCACCTTCAGGCTTGAACACTGAAGCTTTCTTT
TRBJ1-3,-,TRBD1,TRBV10-3,CATQTGTSSGNTIYF,TGTGCCACACAGACAGGGACTAGCTCTGGAAACACCATATATTTT
TRBJ2-7,-,TRBD2,TRBV7-9,CASSSGLAGRGEQYF,TGTGCCAGCAGCTCCGGACTAGCGGGACGCGGAGAGCAGTACTTC
TRBJ2-3,-,TRBD2,TRBV7-3,CASSLRERGSPVF,TGTGCCAGCAGCTTAAGGGAGCGGGGGAGCCCAGTATTT
TRBJ2-1,-,-,TRBV5-1,CASSLDDNEQFF,TGCGCCAGCAGCTTGGACGACAATGAGCAGTTCTTC
TRBJ1-1,-,-,TRBV3-1/TRBV3-2,CASSPEGWVNTEAFF,TGTGCCAGCAGCCCAGAGGGGTGGGTGAACACTGAAGCTTTCTTT
TRBJ2-3,-,-,TRBV5-1,CASSLSSNPSTDTQYF,TGCGCCAGCAGCTTAAGTAGTAACCCAAGCACAGATACGCAGTATTTT
TRBJ1-1,-,-,TRBV18,CASSPRGGTDFGTEAFF,TGTGCCAGCTCACCAAGGGGGGGCACGGATTTTGGCACTGAAGCTTTCTTT
TRBJ1-6,-,-,TRBV3-1/TRBV3-2,CASRSGRGGNSPLHF,TGTGCCAGCAGGTCCGGCAGGGGAGGAAATTCACCCCTCCACTTT
TRBJ2-7,-,-,TRBV29-1,CSASVGTGHEQYF,TGCAGCGCCTCGGTTGGGACGGGCCACGAGCAGTACTTC
TRBJ2-3,once,TRBD2,TRBV7-3,CASSLMGGRAADTQYF,TGTGCCAGCAGCTTAATGGGCGGGAGGGCCGCAGATACGCAGTATTTT